This passage covers 19 T cell receptor beta chains from one sample sequenced in a study of OX40 agonist ivuxolimab in advanced cancers. Profiling relied on immunoSEQ multiplex PCR, and the TCRdb table lists in-frame clones only, not all of them. The profile shows about 28,000 clones, about 81% of them singletons. The specimen was CD4+ or CD8+ T cells sorted from blood, collected in a trial of the OX40 agonist ivuxolimab. The receptors derive from an adult with an advanced solid tumor such as melanoma, head and neck, liver or kidney cancer.

CDR3 amino acids: CASSRTGTSDSYEQYF. CDR3 coding DNA: TGTGCCAGCAGCCGGACCGGGACTAGCGACTCCTACGAGCAGTACTTC. J is TRBJ2-7 and V is TRBV4-2, with 10 bases lining up with TRBD2. This CDR3 contains 16 residues. CDR1 is LGHNA and CDR2 is YNFKEQ in the germline V gene. Losses at the gene ends were 4 bases for V and 0 bases for J; bases not matched to a gene: 6.

This clone was picked up one time. The chain has TRBV7-9 and TRBJ1-1; D perhaps matches TRBD1 (6 bases). CDR3 size: 14 residues. The V gene lost 5 bases and the J gene lost 5 bases, with 15 bases spanning the gap. Per the germline V gene, CDR1 is SEHNR and CDR2 is FQNEAQ (reference sequence). For the CDR3, the DNA is TGTGCCAGCAGCCTGGGGGGGCTGGGGACTGAAGCTTTCTTT. Translation: CASSLGGLGTEAFF.

The chain carries TRBV4-1 and TRBJ1-5; TRBD1 agrees at 10 bases. Germline V gives CDR1 MGHRA, CDR2 YSYEKL. The CDR3 is 17 amino acids. V trimming: 4 bases; J trimming: 7 bases; junction bases outside the gene matches: 13. The CDR3 spells CASSPRPGQGVGQPQHF. The CDR3, as DNA: TGCGCCAGCAGCCCCCGTCCCGGACAGGGGGTCGGGCAGCCCCAGCATTTT.

The rearrangement links TRBV4-1 to TRBJ1-5; D is uncertain. Germline CDR1 and CDR2: MGHRA and YSYEKL. V was trimmed by 3 bases and J by 0 bases, leaving 9 bases between them. This CDR3 comprises 15 residues. The CDR3 sequence is CASSHLDNSNQPQHF. As DNA, the CDR3 is TGCGCCAGCAGCCACCTAGACAATAGCAATCAGCCCCAGCATTTT.

This clone was observed a single time. The chain combines TRBV19 with TRBJ1-1; D is possibly TRBD1 (5 bases). Deletions cut 7 bases from V and 0 bases from J, with 12 bases between. CDR1 and CDR2 (germline): LNHDA, SQIVND (reference sequence). This CDR3 is built from 14 residues. The CDR3 nucleotides are TGTGCCAGTACTCCGACAGTGCTGAACACTGAAGCTTTCTTT. This encodes CASTPTVLNTEAFF.

The V call is TRBV6-5, the J call TRBJ2-4; the match to TRBD2 covers 7 bases. The CDR3 loop spans 15 amino acids. The V and J ends lost 5 bases and 6 bases, in that order; junction bases with no gene match: 10. Germline CDR1 MNHEY, CDR2 SVGAGI. The CDR3 here is CASSPIPGGVNIQYF. CDR3 sequence (DNA): TGTGCCAGCAGTCCAATACCTGGGGGGGTAAACATTCAGTACTTC.

The chain employs TRBV19 and TRBJ2-3, with 11 nucleotides matching TRBD2. The CDR3 has 17 residues. The trim removed 3 bases at V and 2 bases at J, leaving 7 bases unmatched. Germline-derived CDR1 and CDR2 are LNHDA and SQIVND (reference sequence). CDR3 in DNA: TGTGCCAGTAGTATTGAGGTTAGCGGGAGGGTCACAGATACGCAGTATTTT. It translates to CASSIEVSGRVTDTQYF.

The chain has TRBV7-9 and TRBJ2-1, with a possible D match to TRBD1 (6 bases). Per germline, CDR1 SEHNR and CDR2 FQNEAQ (reference sequence). The CDR3 has 14 amino acids. V lost 2 bases to trimming and J lost 5 bases, with 10 bases between them. CDR3 DNA: TGTGCCAGCAGCTTATACGGGACAAACAATGAGCAGTTCTTC. Translating gives CASSLYGTNNEQFF.

The J gene is TRBJ1-2, the V gene TRBV7-9; 9 bases are shared with TRBD1. The germline V gene has CDR1 SEHNR and CDR2 FQNEAQ (reference sequence). The CDR3 has 18 amino acids. V was pared by 5 bases and J by 4 bases, with 17 bases of the junction left unmatched. Written as DNA, the CDR3 is TGTGCCAGCAGCGATGGGTCGGGACAGGGTCGTGGTGGCTATGGCTACACCTTC. Translation: CASSDGSGQGRGGYGYTF. The full variable domain, completed using reference TRBV7-9 and TRBJ1-2, is DTGVSQNPRHKITKRGQNVTFRCDPISEHNRLYWYRQTLGQGPEFLTYFQNEAQLEKSRLLSDRFSAERPKGSFSTLEIQRTEQGDSAMYLCASSDGSGQGRGGYGYTFGSGTRLTVV.

J is TRBJ1-4 and V is TRBV5-1; TRBD1 aligns across 11 bases. Germline CDR1 reads SGHRS; CDR2 reads YFSETQ. The junction had 10 bases not matched to a gene; V was cut back by 4 bases and J by 8 bases. The CDR3 loop spans 16 amino acids. CDR3 protein: CASSLGDRGLEEKLFF. The CDR3 DNA is TGCGCCAGCAGCCTCGGGGACAGGGGGTTAGAGGAAAAACTGTTTTTT.

The chain links TRBV4-1 to TRBJ2-2, with 10 bases aligning to TRBD1. Trimming took 5 bases from V and 7 from J; bases not matched to a gene: 4. The CDR3 is made up of 14 amino acids. Per germline, CDR1 MGHRA and CDR2 YSYEKL. The DNA for the CDR3 is TGCGCCAGCAGCTGGACAGGGGGAAGCGGGGAGCTGTTTTTT. It yields the protein CASSWTGGSGELFF.

The chain combines TRBV13 with TRBJ2-3; 10 bases map to TRBD2. The junction had 11 bases not matched to a gene; V was cut back by 6 bases and J by 2 bases. The CDR3 is 17 amino acids. Germline CDR1 reads PRHDT; CDR2 reads FYEKMQ (reference sequence). In nucleotides, the CDR3 is TGTGCCAGCAGGCTGTTTGGTAGCGGGGGGCCCACAGATACGCAGTATTTT. Amino acids: CASRLFGSGGPTDTQYF.

This clone was detected only once. The chain joins TRBV5-6 to TRBJ2-7; a weak D match, TRBD1 (6 bases). V was shortened by 6 bases and J by 2 bases, with 12 bases between the two germline ends. Germline assignment: CDR1 SGHDT and CDR2 YYEEEE. The CDR3 length is 13 residues. The CDR3 is CASTGATTYEQYF. CDR3 nucleotides: TGTGCCAGCACAGGGGCAACCACCTACGAGCAGTACTTC.

The chain uses TRBV4-2 and TRBJ2-7, with D perhaps TRBD2 (5 bases). The length of the CDR3 is 17 residues. The germline gives CDR1 LGHNA, CDR2 YNFKEQ. V lost 1 base, J lost 4 bases, and 20 bases lay in between. In nucleotides, the CDR3 is TGTGCCAGCAGCCAAGTAGGTTTACGGGGTGAGAAGTACGAGCAGTACTTC. Its translation: CASSQVGLRGEKYEQYF.

The V call is TRBV29-1, the J call TRBJ1-1; no firm D call. Germline CDR1 SQVTM, CDR2 ANQGSEA. V was trimmed by 3 bases and J by 1 base, leaving 9 bases between them. The CDR3 length is 13 residues. The CDR3: CSVDFSGNTEAFF. The CDR3 nucleotides are TGCAGCGTTGATTTCAGCGGGAACACTGAAGCTTTCTTT.

The rearrangement links TRBV11-2 to TRBJ2-7; no definite D call. The germline gives CDR1 SGHAT, CDR2 FQNNGV. The CDR3 length is 13 residues. V lost 7 bases and J 7 bases, leaving 17 bases between the germline ends. CDR3 protein: CASTGSIWGEQYF. The CDR3 DNA follows: TGTGCCAGCACGGGCTCGATTTGGGGTGAGCAGTACTTC. Looking up the rest from reference TRBV11-2 and TRBJ2-7 gives the full variable domain: EAGVAQSPRYKIIEKRQSVAFWCNPISGHATLYWYQQILGQGPKLLIQFQNNGVVDDSQLPKDRFSAERLKGVDSTLKIQPAKLEDSAVYLCASTGSIWGEQYFGPGTRLTVT.

The chain carries TRBV11-2 and TRBJ2-3; 7 nucleotides line up with TRBD1. The CDR3 runs 16 residues. The germline CDR1 and CDR2 sequences are SGHAT and FQNNGV. V lost 4 bases and J lost 0; bases outside the gene matches: 7. CDR3 nucleotides: TGTGCCAGCAGCTCCCCCCTACAGGGGAGCACAGATACGCAGTATTTT. It translates to CASSSPLQGSTDTQYF.

The genes are TRBV19 and TRBJ1-5, with a weak D call TRBD1 (5 bases). The germline V gene has CDR1 LNHDA and CDR2 SQIVND (reference sequence). With 8 bases removed from V and 4 bases from J, the gap between germline ends came to 18 bases. The CDR3 loop spans 15 amino acids. The CDR3 sequence is CASQRWETENQPQHF. The CDR3 region has the DNA TGTGCCAGTCAAAGGTGGGAGACAGAGAATCAGCCCCAGCATTTT.

V usage is TRBV7-2 and J usage is TRBJ2-7; 7 bases are shared with TRBD2. Germline V gives CDR1 SGHTA, CDR2 FQGNSA. This CDR3 is 15 amino acids long. Trimming removed 4 bases from V and 3 bases from J; junction bases left unmatched: 9. The CDR3 loop is CASSSDPSGFYEQYF. The CDR3 DNA sequence: TGTGCCAGCAGCTCGGACCCTAGCGGCTTCTACGAGCAGTACTTC. Combining the CDR3 with reference TRBV7-2 and TRBJ2-7 gives the whole variable domain GAGVSQSPSNKVTEKGKDVELRCDPISGHTALYWYRQSLGQGLEFLIYFQGNSAPDKSGLPSDRFSAERTGGSVSTLTIQRTQQEDSAVYLCASSSDPSGFYEQYFGPGTRLTVT.